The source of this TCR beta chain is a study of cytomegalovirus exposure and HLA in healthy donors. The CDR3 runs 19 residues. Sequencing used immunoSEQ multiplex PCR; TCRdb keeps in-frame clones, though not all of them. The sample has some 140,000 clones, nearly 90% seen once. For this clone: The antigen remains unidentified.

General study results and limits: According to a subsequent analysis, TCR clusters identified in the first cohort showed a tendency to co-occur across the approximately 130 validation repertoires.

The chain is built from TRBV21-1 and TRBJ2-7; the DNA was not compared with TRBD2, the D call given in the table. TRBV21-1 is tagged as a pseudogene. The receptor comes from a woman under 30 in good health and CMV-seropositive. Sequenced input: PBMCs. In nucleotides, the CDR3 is TGTGCCAGGGGACAGGTTGGACTAGCGGGGCGAAACCCCTCCTACGAGCAGTACTTC. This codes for CARGQVGLAGRNPSYEQYF.